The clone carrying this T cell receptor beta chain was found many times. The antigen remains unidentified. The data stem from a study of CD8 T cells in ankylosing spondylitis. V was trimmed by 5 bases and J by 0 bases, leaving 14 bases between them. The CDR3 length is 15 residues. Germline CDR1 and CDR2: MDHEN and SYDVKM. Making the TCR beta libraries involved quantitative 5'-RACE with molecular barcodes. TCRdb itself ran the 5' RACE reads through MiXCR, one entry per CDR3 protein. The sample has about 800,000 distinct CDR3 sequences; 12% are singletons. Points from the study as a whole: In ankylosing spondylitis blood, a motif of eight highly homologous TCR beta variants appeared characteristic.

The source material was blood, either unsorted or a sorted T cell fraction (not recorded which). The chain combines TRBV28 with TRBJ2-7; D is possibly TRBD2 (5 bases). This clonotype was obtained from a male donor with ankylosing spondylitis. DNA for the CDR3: TGTGCCAGCAGTCCTAAACTAGTCGGCTCCTACGAGCAGTACTTC. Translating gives CASSPKLVGSYEQYF. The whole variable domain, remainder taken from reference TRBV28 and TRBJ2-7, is DVKVTQSSRYLVKRTGEKVFLECVQDMDHENMFWYRQDPGLGLRLIYFSYDVKMKEKGDIPEGYSVSREKKERFSLILESASTNQTSMYLCASSPKLVGSYEQYFGPGTRLTVT.